Here is one T cell receptor beta chain with its context. Its antigen is still unknown. This sample was included in a study of identical twins. Each CDR3 protein gets one entry after TCRdb re-called the 5' RACE reads with MiXCR. The sample has about 430,000 distinct CDR3 sequences; around 20% are singletons. This CDR3 region has 16 residues. V was pared by 6 bases and J by 10 bases, with 16 bases of the junction left unmatched. The V gene's germline CDR1 is DFQATT and CDR2 SNEGSKA (reference sequence). General study results and limits: Compared with unrelated sharing, twin-shared out-of-frame alpha sequences had more low-probability sequences.

This receptor was identified in a man aged 45-60 years in good health. The rearrangement joins TRBV20-1 to TRBJ1-6; 9 bases fit TRBD1. The sample consisted of naive T cells sorted from blood. The CDR3 is CSAFSVRTGGGSPLHF. The DNA for the CDR3 is TGCAGTGCCTTTTCTGTTAGAACAGGGGGCGGCTCACCCCTCCACTTT.